These T cell receptor beta chains were read from a single sample in a study of blood T cells in healthy people across ages. TCRdb re-called the 5' RACE reads with MiXCR, one entry per CDR3 protein. The table includes approximately 320,000 distinct CDR3 sequences, roughly 29% detected once. The sample consisted of blood. These receptors were taken from an older woman in good health. Each CDR3 is given with its conserved first and last residue. Fields, in order: V gene, clone size, D gene, J gene, CDR3 DNA, CDR3 protein. The D gene is left open where the match is weak. Size is stated for part of the rows, as once, few or many counts, or as a class when the clone is expanded.

>TRBV5-1|few|TRBD1|TRBJ1-6
TGCGCCAGCAGCCTCAACACAGGGGGCAGCTCACCCCTCCACTTT
CASSLNTGGSSPLHF
>TRBV11-2|-|TRBD1|TRBJ2-3
TGTGCCAGCAGCCAACAGGGGCCCATTCAAGATACGCAGTATTTT
CASSQQGPIQDTQYF
>TRBV7-9|-|-|TRBJ1-4
TGTGCCAGCAGCTTAGAACGGCTTAATGAAAAACTGTTTTTT
CASSLERLNEKLFF
>TRBV7-9|few|-|TRBJ1-1
TGTGCCAGCAGCCCCGACTCTTACACTGAAGCTTTCTTT
CASSPDSYTEAFF
>TRBV6-1|few|TRBD2|TRBJ2-4
TGTGCCAGCAGTGATAGCGGGTCCAAAAACATTCAGTACTTC
CASSDSGSKNIQYF
>TRBV5-4|-|-|TRBJ2-5
TGTGCCAGCAGCAGGGACTTGTCGAAAGAGACCCAGTACTTC
CASSRDLSKETQYF
>TRBV29-1|-|-|TRBJ2-5
TGCAGCGCCTTACAGGACAAGTGGTTTTGGGGGCAAGAGACCCAGTACTTC
CSALQDKWFWGQETQYF
>TRBV28|few|-|TRBJ1-4
TGTGCCAGCAGTTTAGTGGGTAACGGGGAAAAACTGTTTTTT
CASSLVGNGEKLFF
>TRBV2|few|-|TRBJ1-4
TGTGCCAGCATGACGTTCTTGGGAAGTGGGGAAAGGAAAATTTTT
CASMTFLGSGERKIF
>TRBV20-1|few|-|TRBJ1-1
TGCAGTGCTGTCCGAGACCTAAGGAACACTGAAGCTTTCTTT
CSAVRDLRNTEAFF
>TRBV20-1|-|TRBD2|TRBJ2-1
TGCAGTGCTAGTAGCGGGATCAGGTTGTCAGGGAATGAGCAGTTCTTC
CSASSGIRLSGNEQFF
>TRBV29-1|many|-|TRBJ2-7
TGCAGCGTTAACAGGGAAGGGTACGAGCAGTACTTC
CSVNREGYEQYF